What follows describes a single TCR beta chain. This entry is derived from a study of cytomegalovirus exposure and HLA in healthy donors. A multiplex PCR was run with 60 Vbeta primers and 13 Jbeta primers. The repertoire was sequenced with immunoSEQ multiplex PCR; TCRdb's copy has only in-frame clones and lacks some. Of about 89,000 clones in the sample, 74% were seen once. J was trimmed by 7 bases and V by 5 bases; bases with no gene match: 17. Germline assignment: CDR1 MNHEY and CDR2 SMNVEV (reference sequence). The CDR3 is made up of 19 amino acids. The chain uses TRBV27 and TRBJ1-4, with 12 nucleotides matching TRBD1. The receptor was isolated from a male donor in good health and CMV-seronegative. Sequencing was performed on PBMCs. CDR3 sequence (DNA): TGTGCCAGCAGTCGGACCCCGGGACAGGGGGCGCGTATTGGTGAAAAACTGTTTTTT. It is translated as CASSRTPGQGARIGEKLFF.